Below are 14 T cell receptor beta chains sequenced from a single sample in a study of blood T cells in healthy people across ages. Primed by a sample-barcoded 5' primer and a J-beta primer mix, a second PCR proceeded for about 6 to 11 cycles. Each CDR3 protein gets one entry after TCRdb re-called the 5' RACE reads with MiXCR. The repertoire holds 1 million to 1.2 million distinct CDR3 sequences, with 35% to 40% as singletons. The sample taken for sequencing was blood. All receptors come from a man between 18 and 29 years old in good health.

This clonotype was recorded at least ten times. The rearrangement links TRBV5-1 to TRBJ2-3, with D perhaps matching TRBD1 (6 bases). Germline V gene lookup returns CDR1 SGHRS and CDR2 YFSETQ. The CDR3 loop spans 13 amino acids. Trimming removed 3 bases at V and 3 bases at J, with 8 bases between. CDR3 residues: CASSWQGTDTQYF. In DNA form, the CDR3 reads TGCGCCAGCAGCTGGCAGGGGACAGATACGCAGTATTTT.

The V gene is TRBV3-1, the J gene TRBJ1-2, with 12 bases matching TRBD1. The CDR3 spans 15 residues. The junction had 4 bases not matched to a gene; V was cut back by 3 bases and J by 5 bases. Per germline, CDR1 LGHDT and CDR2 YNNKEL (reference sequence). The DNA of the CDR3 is TGTGCCAGCAGCCACCGGGACAGGGGGCTGTATGGCTACACCTTC. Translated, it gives CASSHRDRGLYGYTF.

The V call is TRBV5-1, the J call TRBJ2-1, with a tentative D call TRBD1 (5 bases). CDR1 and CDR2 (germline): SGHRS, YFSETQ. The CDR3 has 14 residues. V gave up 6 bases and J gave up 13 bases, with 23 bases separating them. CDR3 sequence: CASTTQGPQETQFF. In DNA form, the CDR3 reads TGCGCCAGCACTACCCAGGGTCCCCAAGAGACCCAGTTCTTC.

The CDR3 spells CASNRFTGYQNTEAFF. CDR3 bases: TGTGCCAGCAACCGTTTCACAGGGTATCAGAACACTGAAGCTTTCTTT. V is TRBV7-2 and J is TRBJ1-1; possible D gene TRBD1, 6 bases. Trimming stripped 7 bases from V and 1 base from J, with 19 bases between. Germline values: CDR1 SGHTA, CDR2 FQGNSA. The CDR3 has 16 residues. The whole variable domain, remainder taken from reference TRBV7-2 and TRBJ1-1, is GAGVSQSPSNKVTEKGKDVELRCDPISGHTALYWYRQSLGQGLEFLIYFQGNSAPDKSGLPSDRFSAERTGGSVSTLTIQRTQQEDSAVYLCASNRFTGYQNTEAFFGQGTRLTVV.

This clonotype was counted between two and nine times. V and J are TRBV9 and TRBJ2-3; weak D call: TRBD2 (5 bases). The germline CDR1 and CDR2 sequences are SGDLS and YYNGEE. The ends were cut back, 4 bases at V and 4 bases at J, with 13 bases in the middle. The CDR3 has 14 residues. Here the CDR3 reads CASSYGLLADTQYF. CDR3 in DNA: TGTGCCAGCAGCTACGGACTTCTGGCAGATACGCAGTATTTT. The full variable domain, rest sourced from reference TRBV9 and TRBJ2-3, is DSGVTQTPKHLITATGQRVTLRCSPRSGDLSVYWYQQSLDQGLQFLIQYYNGEERAKGNILERFSAQQFPDLHSELNLSSLELGDSALYFCASSYGLLADTQYFGPGTRLTVL.

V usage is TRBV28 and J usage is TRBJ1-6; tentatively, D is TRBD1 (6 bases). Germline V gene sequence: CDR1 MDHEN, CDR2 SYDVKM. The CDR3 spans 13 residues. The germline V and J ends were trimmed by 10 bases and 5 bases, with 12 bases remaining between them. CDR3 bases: TGTGCCATAAGCGGACAGAATAATTCACCCCTCCACTTT. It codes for CAISGQNNSPLHF.

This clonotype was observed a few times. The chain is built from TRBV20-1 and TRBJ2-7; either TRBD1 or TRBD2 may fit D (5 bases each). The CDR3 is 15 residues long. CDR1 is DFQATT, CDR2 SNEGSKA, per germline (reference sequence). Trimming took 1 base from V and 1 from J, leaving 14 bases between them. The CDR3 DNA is TGCAGTGCTAGAGGTAGGGACGGTGATTCCTACGAGCAGTACTTC. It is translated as CSARGRDGDSYEQYF.

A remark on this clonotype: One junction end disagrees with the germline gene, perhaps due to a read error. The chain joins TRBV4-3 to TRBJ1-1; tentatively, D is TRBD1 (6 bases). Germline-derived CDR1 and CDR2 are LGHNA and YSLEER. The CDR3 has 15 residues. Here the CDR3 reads CPSSPSPQGNTEAFF. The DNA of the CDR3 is TGCCCCAGCAGCCCCTCCCCCCAGGGGAACACCGAAGCTTTCTTT.

CDR3 nucleotides: TGTGCCATCAGCTCTCAGGGAGAAAAAGCCTACGAGCAGTACTTC. It specifies CAISSQGEKAYEQYF. V gene TRBV10-3 combines with J gene TRBJ2-7, with D possibly called TRBD1 or TRBD2 (5 bases each). Deletions cut 6 bases from V and 2 bases from J, with 17 bases between. Germline CDR1 reads ENHRY; CDR2 reads SYGVKD. This CDR3 comprises 15 residues.

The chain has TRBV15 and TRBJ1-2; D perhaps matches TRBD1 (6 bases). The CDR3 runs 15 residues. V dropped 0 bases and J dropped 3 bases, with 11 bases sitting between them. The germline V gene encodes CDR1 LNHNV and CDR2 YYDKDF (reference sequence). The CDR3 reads CATSREHKGDYGYTF. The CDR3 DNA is TGTGCCACCAGCAGAGAACATAAGGGGGACTATGGCTACACCTTC.

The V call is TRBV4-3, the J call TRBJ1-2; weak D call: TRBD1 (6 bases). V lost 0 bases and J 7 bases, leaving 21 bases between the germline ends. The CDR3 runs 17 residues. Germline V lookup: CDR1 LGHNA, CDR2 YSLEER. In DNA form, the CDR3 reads TGCGCCAGCAGCCAAGATCTGAACAGGGAAAAGTTGAGTGGCTACACCTTC. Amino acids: CASSQDLNREKLSGYTF.

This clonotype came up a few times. The CDR3 loop is CASSLPNGGVQETQYF. CDR3 in DNA: TGTGCCAGCAGCCTACCAAACGGTGGTGTCCAAGAGACCCAGTACTTC. The genes are TRBV28 and TRBJ2-5; unclear D gene. Deletions cut 6 bases from V and 1 base from J, with 18 bases between. This CDR3 spans 16 amino acids. The germline gives CDR1 MDHEN, CDR2 SYDVKM.

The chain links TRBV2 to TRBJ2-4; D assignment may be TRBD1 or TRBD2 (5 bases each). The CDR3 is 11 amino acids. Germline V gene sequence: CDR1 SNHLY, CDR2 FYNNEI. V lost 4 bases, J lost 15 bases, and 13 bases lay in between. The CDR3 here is CASSVMGERYF. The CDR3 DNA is TGTGCCAGCAGTGTAATGGGGGAGCGGTACTTC. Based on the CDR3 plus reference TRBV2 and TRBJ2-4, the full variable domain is EPEVTQTPSHQVTQMGQEVILRCVPISNHLYFYWYRQILGQKVEFLVSFYNNEISEKSEIFDDQFSVERPDGSNFTLKIRSTKLEDSAMYFCASSVMGERYFGAGTRLSVL.

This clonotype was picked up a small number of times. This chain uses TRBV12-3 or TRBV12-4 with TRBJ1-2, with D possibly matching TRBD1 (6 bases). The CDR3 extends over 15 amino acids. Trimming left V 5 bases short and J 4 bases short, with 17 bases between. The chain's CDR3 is CASSPTGPLLYGYTF. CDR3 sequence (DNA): TGTGCCAGCAGTCCTACAGGGCCTCTCCTCTATGGCTACACCTTC.